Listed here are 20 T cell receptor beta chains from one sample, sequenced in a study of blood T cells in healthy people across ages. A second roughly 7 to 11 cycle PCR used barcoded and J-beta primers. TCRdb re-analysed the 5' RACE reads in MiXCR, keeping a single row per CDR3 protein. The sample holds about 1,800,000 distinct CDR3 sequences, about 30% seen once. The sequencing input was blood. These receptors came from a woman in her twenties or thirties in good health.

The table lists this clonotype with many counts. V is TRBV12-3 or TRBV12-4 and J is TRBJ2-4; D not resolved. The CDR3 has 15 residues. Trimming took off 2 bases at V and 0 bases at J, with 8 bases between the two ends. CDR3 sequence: CASSLSNLAKNIQYF. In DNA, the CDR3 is TGTGCCAGCAGTTTATCAAATCTAGCCAAAAACATTCAGTACTTC.

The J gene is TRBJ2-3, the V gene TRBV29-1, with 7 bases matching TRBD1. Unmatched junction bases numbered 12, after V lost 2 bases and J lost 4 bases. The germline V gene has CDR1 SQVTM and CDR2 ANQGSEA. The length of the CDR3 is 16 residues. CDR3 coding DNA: TGCAGCGTTGAAAGTGCCCCGGGACAGACGGCAGATACGCAGTATTTT. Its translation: CSVESAPGQTADTQYF.

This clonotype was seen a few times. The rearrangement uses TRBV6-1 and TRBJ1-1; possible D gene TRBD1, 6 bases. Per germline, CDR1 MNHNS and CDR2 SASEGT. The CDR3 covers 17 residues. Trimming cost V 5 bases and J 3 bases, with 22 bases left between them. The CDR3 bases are TGTGCCAGCAGTCCCAGGACCGGGCAGGGGACGGACACTGAAGCTTTCTTT. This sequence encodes CASSPRTGQGTDTEAFF.

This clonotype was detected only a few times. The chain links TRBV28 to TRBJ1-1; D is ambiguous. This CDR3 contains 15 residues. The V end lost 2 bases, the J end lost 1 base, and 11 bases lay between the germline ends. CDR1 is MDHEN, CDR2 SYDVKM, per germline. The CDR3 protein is CASSLVSVANTEAFF. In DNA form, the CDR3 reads TGTGCCAGCAGTTTAGTCTCAGTTGCGAACACTGAAGCTTTCTTT.

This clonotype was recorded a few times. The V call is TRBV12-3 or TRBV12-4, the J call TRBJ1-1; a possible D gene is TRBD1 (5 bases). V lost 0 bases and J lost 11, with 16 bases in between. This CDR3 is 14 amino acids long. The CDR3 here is CASSLARERGGAFF. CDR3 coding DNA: TGTGCCAGCAGTTTAGCGCGGGAGAGGGGCGGGGCTTTCTTT.

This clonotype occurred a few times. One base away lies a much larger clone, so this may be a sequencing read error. The CDR3 bases are TGTGCCAGCAGTGAAGATCCAGCGGTGGGTTACGAGCAGTACTTC. The encoded protein is CASSEDPAVGYEQYF. V and J are TRBV6-1 and TRBJ2-7, with a possible D match to TRBD2 (5 bases). Germline V gene lookup returns CDR1 MNHNS and CDR2 SASEGT. The CDR3 consists of 15 residues. The V end lost 1 base, the J end lost 4 bases, and 14 bases lay between the germline ends.

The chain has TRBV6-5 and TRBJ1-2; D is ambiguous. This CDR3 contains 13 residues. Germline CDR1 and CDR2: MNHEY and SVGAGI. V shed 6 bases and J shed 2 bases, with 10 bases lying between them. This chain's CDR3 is CASRKGGNYGYTF. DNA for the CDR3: TGTGCCAGCAGAAAGGGCGGGAACTATGGCTACACCTTC.

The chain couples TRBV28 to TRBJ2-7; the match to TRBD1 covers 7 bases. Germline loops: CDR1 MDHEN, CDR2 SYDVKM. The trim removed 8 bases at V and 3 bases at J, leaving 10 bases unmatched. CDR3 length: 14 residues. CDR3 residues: CASGRLGTVYEQYF. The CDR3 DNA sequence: TGTGCCAGCGGTCGGCTCGGGACAGTCTACGAGCAGTACTTC.

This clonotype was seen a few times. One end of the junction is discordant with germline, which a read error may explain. The CDR3 loop is CASSFMGRSQDTQYF. As DNA, the CDR3 is TGTGCCAGCAGTTTTATGGGACGGAGCCAAGATACCCAGTACTTC. V and J are TRBV12-3 or TRBV12-4 and TRBJ2-5; possibly TRBD1 or TRBD2 for D (5 bases each). CDR3 length: 15 residues.

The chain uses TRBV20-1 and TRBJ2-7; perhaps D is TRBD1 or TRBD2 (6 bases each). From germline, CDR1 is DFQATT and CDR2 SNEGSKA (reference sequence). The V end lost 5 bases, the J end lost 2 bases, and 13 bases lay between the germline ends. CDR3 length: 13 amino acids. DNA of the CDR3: TGCAGTGCTGGAGGGGGGACCCCCTACGAGCAGTACTTC. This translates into CSAGGGTPYEQYF.

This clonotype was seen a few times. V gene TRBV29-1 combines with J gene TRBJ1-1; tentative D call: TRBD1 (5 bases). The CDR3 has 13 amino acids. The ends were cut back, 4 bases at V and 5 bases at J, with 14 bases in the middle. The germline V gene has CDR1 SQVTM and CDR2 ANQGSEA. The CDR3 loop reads CSVGLGEGTEAFF. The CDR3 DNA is TGCAGCGTTGGCTTAGGGGAAGGGACTGAAGCTTTCTTT.

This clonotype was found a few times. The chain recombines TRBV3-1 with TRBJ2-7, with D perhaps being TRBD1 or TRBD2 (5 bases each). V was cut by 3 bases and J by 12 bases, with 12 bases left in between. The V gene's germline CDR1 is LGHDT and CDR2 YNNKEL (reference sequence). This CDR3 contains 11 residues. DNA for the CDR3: TGTGCCAGCAGCCAGGGACCGGCGGCGTACTTC. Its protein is CASSQGPAAYF.

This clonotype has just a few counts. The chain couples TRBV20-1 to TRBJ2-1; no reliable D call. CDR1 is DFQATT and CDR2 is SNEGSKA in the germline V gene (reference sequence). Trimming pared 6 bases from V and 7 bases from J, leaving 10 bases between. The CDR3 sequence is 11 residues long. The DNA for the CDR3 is TGCAGTGCGGCTACGATGAATGAGCAGTTCTTC. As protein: CSAATMNEQFF.

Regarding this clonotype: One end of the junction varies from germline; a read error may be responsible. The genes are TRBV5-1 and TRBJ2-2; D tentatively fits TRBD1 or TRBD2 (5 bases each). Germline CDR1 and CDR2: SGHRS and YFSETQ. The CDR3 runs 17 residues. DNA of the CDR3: TGCGCCAGCAGCACGGAACCCGGGACCCAGAACACCGGGGAGCCGTTTTTT. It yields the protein CASSTEPGTQNTGEPFF.

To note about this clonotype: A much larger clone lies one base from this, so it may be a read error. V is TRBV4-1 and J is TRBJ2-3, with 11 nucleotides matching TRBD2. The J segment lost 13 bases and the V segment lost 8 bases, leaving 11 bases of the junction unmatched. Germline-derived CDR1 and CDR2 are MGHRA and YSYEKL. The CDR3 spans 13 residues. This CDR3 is CASGRGTSGPEYF. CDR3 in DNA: TGCGCCAGCGGCCGGGGGACTAGCGGTCCTGAGTATTTT.

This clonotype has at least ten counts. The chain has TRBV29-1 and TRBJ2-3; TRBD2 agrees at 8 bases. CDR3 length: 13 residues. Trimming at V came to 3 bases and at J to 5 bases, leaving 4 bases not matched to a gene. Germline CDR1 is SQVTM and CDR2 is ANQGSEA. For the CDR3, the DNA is TGCAGCGTTGACAGCGGGAGTGGAGATACGCAGTATTTT. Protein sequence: CSVDSGSGDTQYF.

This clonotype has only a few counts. CDR3 amino acids: CASSSRLWGSGGANVLTF. The CDR3 DNA is TGTGCCAGCAGCTCAAGGCTTTGGGGGTCAGGTGGGGCCAACGTCCTGACTTTC. The J gene is TRBJ2-6, the V gene TRBV14; the D call may be TRBD1 or TRBD2 (5 bases each). The CDR3 has 18 amino acids. The V gene lost 5 bases and the J gene lost 3 bases, with 20 bases spanning the gap. Germline CDR1 SGHDN, CDR2 FVKESK.

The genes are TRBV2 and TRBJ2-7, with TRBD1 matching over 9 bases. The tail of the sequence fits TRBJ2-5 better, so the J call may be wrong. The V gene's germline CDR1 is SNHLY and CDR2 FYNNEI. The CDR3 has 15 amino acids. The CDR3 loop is CASSDDRGVSETQYF. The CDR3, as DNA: TGTGCCAGCAGTGATGACAGGGGGGTGTCAGAGACCCAGTACTTC.

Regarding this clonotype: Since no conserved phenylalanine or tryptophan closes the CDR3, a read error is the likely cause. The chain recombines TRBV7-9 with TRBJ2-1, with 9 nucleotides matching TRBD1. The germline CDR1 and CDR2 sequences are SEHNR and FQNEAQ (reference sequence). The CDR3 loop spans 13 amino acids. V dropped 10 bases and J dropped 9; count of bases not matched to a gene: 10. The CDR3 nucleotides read TGTGCCATAGCAGGGACAGGGTCGGGTGAGCAGTTCTCC. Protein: CAIAGTGSGEQFS.

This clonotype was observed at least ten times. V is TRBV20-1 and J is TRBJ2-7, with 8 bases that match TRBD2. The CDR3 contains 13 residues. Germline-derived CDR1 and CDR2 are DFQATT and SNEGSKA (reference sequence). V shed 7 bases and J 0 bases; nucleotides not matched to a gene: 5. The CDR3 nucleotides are TGCAGTGTGCAGCGGGGGAGCTCCTACGAGCAGTACTTC. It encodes CSVQRGSSYEQYF.